What follows are 14 T cell receptor beta chains derived from one specimen sequenced in a study of blood T cell repertoires in COVID-19. Profiled with immunoSEQ multiplex PCR; TCRdb holds only in-frame clones, not every one. The sample consists of about 240,000 clones, roughly 87% of them appearing once. The sequencing input was peripheral blood. These receptors came from a man aged 55 to 70 who had recovered from COVID-19.

This clone showed up just once. CDR3 loop: CASSFPGLSYEQYF. In DNA, the CDR3 is TGTGCCAGCAGCTTCCCGGGACTCTCCTACGAGCAGTACTTC. The chain carries TRBV11-2 and TRBJ2-7, with D possibly TRBD2 on 6 matching bases. Germline assignment: CDR1 SGHAT and CDR2 FQNNGV. Deletions cut 3 bases from V and 0 bases from J, with 9 bases between. This CDR3 comprises 14 residues.

This clone turned up a few times. The chain carries TRBV25-1 and TRBJ1-5; 10 bases map to TRBD1. Germline trimming cut 3 bases from V and 5 bases from J; bases unmatched to any gene: 7. The CDR3 sequence is 16 residues long. CDR1 and CDR2 from the germline V gene are MGHDK and SYGVNS. In DNA, the CDR3 is TGTGCCAGCAGTGACTCCGGGACAGGGGTACATCAGCCCCAGCATTTT. This gives the protein CASSDSGTGVHQPQHF.

The genes are TRBV29-1 and TRBJ1-1; D not certain. Between the trimmed V and J ends, which lost 6 bases and 0 bases, there was a span of 5 bases. The germline CDR1 and CDR2 sequences are SQVTM and ANQGSEA. The CDR3 consists of 11 residues. CDR3 amino acids: CSVTVNTEAFF. In DNA form, the CDR3 reads TGCAGCGTAACAGTGAACACTGAAGCTTTCTTT.

This clone has only one observation. J is TRBJ2-1 and V is TRBV7-7; 10 bases are shared with TRBD1. Germline assignment: CDR1 SSHAT and CDR2 FNYEAQ (reference sequence). Germline trimming cut 5 bases from V and 5 bases from J; bases unmatched to any gene: 6. The CDR3 covers 15 residues. CDR3 region: CASSPDRGLNNEQFF. The CDR3 DNA follows: TGTGCCAGCAGCCCCGACAGGGGGCTAAACAATGAGCAGTTCTTC.

The V call is TRBV5-6, the J call TRBJ1-5; no firm D call. The length of the CDR3 is 13 residues. Germline CDR1 is SGHDT and CDR2 is YYEEEE. The V end lost 0 bases, the J end lost 6 bases, and 7 bases lay between the germline ends. CDR3 region: CASSLAPSQPQHF. The CDR3 DNA reads TGTGCCAGCAGCTTGGCCCCTAGTCAGCCCCAGCATTTT.

This rearrangement joins TRBV2 to TRBJ2-1, with a tentative D call TRBD1 (6 bases). Germline assignment: CDR1 SNHLY and CDR2 FYNNEI. The CDR3 loop spans 18 amino acids. The V end lost 6 bases, the J end lost 2 bases, and 23 bases lay between the germline ends. This chain's CDR3 is CASRGRQAVGLAYNEQFF. CDR3 nucleotide sequence: TGTGCCAGCAGAGGTAGACAGGCGGTAGGACTGGCCTACAATGAGCAGTTCTTC.

The chain links TRBV11-2 to TRBJ2-3; possibly TRBD1 for D (5 bases). This CDR3 has 17 residues. Trimming shortened V by 6 bases and J by 0 bases, and 19 bases separated the two germline ends. Germline lookup yields CDR1 SGHAT and CDR2 FQNNGV. The CDR3 region is CASRTLHKGHSTDTQYF. CDR3 DNA: TGTGCCAGCAGGACACTCCATAAGGGGCATAGCACAGATACGCAGTATTTT.

V usage is TRBV24-1 and J usage is TRBJ2-1; no firm D call. V was shortened by 7 bases and J by 5 bases, with 11 bases between the two germline ends. CDR1 and CDR2 (germline): KGHDR, SFDVKD. The CDR3 covers 13 residues. This chain's CDR3 is CATSPTRHNEQFF. In DNA form, the CDR3 reads TGTGCCACCAGCCCGACTCGACACAATGAGCAGTTCTTC.

The chain combines TRBV27 with TRBJ2-2, with 8 nucleotides matching TRBD1. This CDR3 has 14 residues. Unmatched junction bases numbered 5, after V lost 4 bases and J lost 7 bases. Germline V gives CDR1 MNHEY, CDR2 SMNVEV (reference sequence). CDR3 sequence: CASSSDRAYGELFF. The DNA of the CDR3 is TGTGCCAGCAGTTCGGACAGGGCGTACGGGGAGCTGTTTTTT.

The rearrangement links TRBV20-1 to TRBJ1-1; D call uncertain. Germline CDR1 and CDR2: DFQATT and SNEGSKA (reference sequence). Between the trimmed V and J ends, which lost 3 bases and 1 base, there was a span of 12 bases. The CDR3 runs 14 residues. The CDR3, as DNA: TGCAGTGCTAGTAGGTTGGAGGGGAACACTGAAGCTTTCTTT. This codes for CSASRLEGNTEAFF.

The chain uses TRBV20-1 and TRBJ1-5; no clear D gene. The germline V and J ends were trimmed by 3 bases and 4 bases, with 7 bases remaining between them. Germline CDR1 reads DFQATT; CDR2 reads SNEGSKA (reference sequence). The CDR3 loop spans 12 amino acids. The DNA for the CDR3 is TGCAGTGCTAGTGACCCGAATCAGCCCCAGCATTTT. Translated, it gives CSASDPNQPQHF.

The table lists this clone with a count of one. This chain uses TRBV9 with TRBJ1-6; tentative D call: TRBD1 (5 bases). The V gene lost 6 bases and the J gene lost 6 bases, with 19 bases spanning the gap. The length of the CDR3 is 16 residues. From germline, CDR1 is SGDLS and CDR2 YYNGEE. The CDR3 DNA is TGTGCCAGCACCTCGGGGGGAACGGGATTTAATTCACCCCTCCACTTT. It specifies CASTSGGTGFNSPLHF.

This sequence joins TRBV5-5 and TRBJ1-5, with 8 bases aligning to TRBD1. V dropped 4 bases and J dropped 6; count of bases not matched to a gene: 6. The CDR3 covers 14 residues. Per the germline V gene, CDR1 is SGHKS and CDR2 is YYEKEE (reference sequence). The CDR3 DNA reads TGTGCCAGCAGCCTCGGGACAGGTTTTCAGCCCCAGCATTTT. Translating gives CASSLGTGFQPQHF.

The CDR3 DNA sequence: TGTGCCAGCAGTTACCAACGGTACAATGAGCAGTTCTTC. Protein product: CASSYQRYNEQFF. The chain uses TRBV6-2 or TRBV6-3 and TRBJ2-1; D not certain. The V gene lost 2 bases and the J gene lost 4 bases, with 6 bases spanning the gap. The length of the CDR3 is 13 residues. Germline V gene sequence: CDR1 MNHEY, CDR2 SVGEGT.